The 9 T cell receptor beta chains below were found in one sample sequenced in a study of T cells after yellow fever vaccination (dated by TCRdb to the late 2010s). Taken with the paper, the label for treatment or condition translates to: live attenuated yellow fever vaccine strain. The library was prepared using 5' RACE. These reads were obtained on an Illumina NovaSeq 6000. Starting from the raw public reads, TCRdb applied fastp trimming at Q25, assembled clones with MiXCR and retained in-frame beta chains. Each record represents a unique CDR3 protein, reported with the most common genes and DNA among its rows. The sample contains about 210,000 distinct CDR3 sequences, 3.2% of them found a single time. 3.2% of the sample lies in the top ten. This specimen was CD4+ T cells sorted from PBMCs, taken 10 days after the yellow fever booster vaccination. Every receptor here comes from a man between 18 and 35 years old who received the YFV17D yellow fever vaccine.

This clonotype was recorded at least ten times. CDR3 sequence: CASTTPRGKSSYNEQFF. The CDR3 DNA follows: TGTGCCAGCACTACCCCGCGCGGTAAGAGCTCCTACAATGAGCAGTTCTTC. This sequence joins TRBV12-3 or TRBV12-4 and TRBJ2-1; no reliable D call. The CDR3 loop spans 17 amino acids. The V end was cut by 7 bases, the J end by 0 bases, with 19 bases between.

This clonotype was counted only a few times. The chain uses TRBV7-2 and TRBJ1-5; weak D call: TRBD1 (6 bases). Germline V gene sequence: CDR1 SGHTA, CDR2 FQGNSA. The CDR3 covers 16 residues. V dropped 0 bases and J dropped 6 bases, with 15 bases sitting between them. The CDR3 protein is CASSLAADRIGQPQHF. The CDR3 DNA is TGTGCCAGCAGCTTAGCGGCCGACAGGATAGGTCAGCCCCAGCATTTT. The full variable domain, rest sourced from reference TRBV7-2 and TRBJ1-5, is GAGVSQSPSNKVTEKGKDVELRCDPISGHTALYWYRQSLGQGLEFLIYFQGNSAPDKSGLPSDRFSAERTGGSVSTLTIQRTQQEDSAVYLCASSLAADRIGQPQHFGDGTRLSIL.

This chain joins TRBV6-2 or TRBV6-3 and TRBJ1-1, with 7 bases aligning to TRBD1. The CDR3 totals 14 residues. After removal of 6 bases from V and 4 bases from J, the junction contained 8 bases not matched to a gene. CDR1 and CDR2 from the germline V gene are MNHEY and SVGEGT. CDR3 sequence: CASRLTGWSTEAFF. As DNA, the CDR3 is TGTGCCAGCAGGCTGACAGGGTGGAGCACTGAAGCTTTCTTT.

Many counts were recorded for this clonotype. This chain connects TRBV6-5 to TRBJ2-7, with a possible D match to TRBD1 (6 bases). Germline CDR1 MNHEY, CDR2 SVGAGI. CDR3 length equals 13 residues. The V gene lost 5 bases and the J gene lost 7 bases, with 15 bases spanning the gap. CDR3 loop: CASSATGTREQYV. CDR3 bases: TGTGCCAGCAGTGCCACAGGGACGCGGGAGCAGTACGTC.

The chain has TRBV10-2 and TRBJ2-1, with a weak D call TRBD2 (5 bases). The CDR3 contains 11 residues. V lost 6 bases and J lost 7, with 7 bases in between. Germline V gives CDR1 WSHSY, CDR2 SAAADI. CDR3 sequence reads: CASRLGNEQFF. CDR3 sequence (DNA): TGCGCCAGCAGACTAGGGAATGAGCAGTTCTTC.

This clonotype was counted at least ten times. This chain links TRBV15 with TRBJ1-6, with 8 positions matching TRBD1. The germline V gene encodes CDR1 LNHNV and CDR2 YYDKDF (reference sequence). Germline trimming cut 5 bases from V and 8 bases from J; bases unmatched to any gene: 8. CDR3 length: 15 residues. CDR3 in amino acids: CATSRTGGMYSPLHF. CDR3 nucleotides: TGTGCCACCAGCCGTACAGGGGGGATGTATTCACCCCTCCACTTT.

About this clonotype: Given a much more abundant clone one base away, this may be a read error. The chain carries TRBV4-1 and TRBJ1-2; 8 bases are shared with TRBD1. CDR3 length: 14 residues. Germline V lookup: CDR1 MGHRA, CDR2 YSYEKL. Germline trimming cut 5 bases from V and 7 bases from J; bases unmatched to any gene: 9. CDR3 DNA: TGCGCCAGCAGCGACGGGACAGGTCTCGGTGGCTACACCTTC. Translating gives CASSDGTGLGGYTF.

The rearrangement uses TRBV20-1 and TRBJ2-3, with TRBD1 matching 7 bases. The germline CDR1 and CDR2 sequences are DFQATT and SNEGSKA (reference sequence). With V trimmed by 6 bases and J by 2 bases, 5 bases remained unmatched. This CDR3 is 13 amino acids long. The CDR3 loop reads CSAPTGFTDTQYF. Here the CDR3 DNA reads TGCAGTGCCCCGACAGGGTTCACAGATACGCAGTATTTT.

This clonotype appeared many times. V and J are TRBV20-1 and TRBJ1-5; tentatively, D is TRBD1 (5 bases). The V end was cut by 6 bases, the J end by 4 bases, with 10 bases between. The V gene's germline CDR1 is DFQATT and CDR2 SNEGSKA (reference sequence). There are 12 residues in the CDR3. CDR3 nucleotides: TGCAGTGCGAGTCAGGGAAATCAGCCCCAGCATTTT. Translation gives CSASQGNQPQHF.